The entry that follows covers one T cell receptor beta chain sequence. Data came from immunoSEQ multiplex PCR; TCRdb stores just in-frame clones and leaves some out. Of around 47,000 clones listed, about 83% are singletons. Seattle researchers signed up patients amid active infection and tracked them longitudinally. The sample belongs to a study of blood T cell repertoires in COVID-19. Overall study context: Collection of acute and convalescent COVID-19 samples took place in the United States, Italy and Spain. In each case, the material was cDNA or gDNA derived from T cells, B-cell-depleted T cells, or PBMCs.

The CDR3 runs to 17 residues. This TCR came from a man aged 35 to 55 with COVID-19, enrolled during active disease. The gene calls are TRBV21-1 and TRBJ1-6; no check of the table's D call, TRBD1, against the DNA was made. TRBV21-1 is assigned pseudogene status. The source material was peripheral blood. CDR3 loop: CASSKGIQDITNSPLHF. The CDR3 bases are TGTGCCAGCAGCAAAGGGATACAGGATATAACAAATTCACCCCTCCACTTT.